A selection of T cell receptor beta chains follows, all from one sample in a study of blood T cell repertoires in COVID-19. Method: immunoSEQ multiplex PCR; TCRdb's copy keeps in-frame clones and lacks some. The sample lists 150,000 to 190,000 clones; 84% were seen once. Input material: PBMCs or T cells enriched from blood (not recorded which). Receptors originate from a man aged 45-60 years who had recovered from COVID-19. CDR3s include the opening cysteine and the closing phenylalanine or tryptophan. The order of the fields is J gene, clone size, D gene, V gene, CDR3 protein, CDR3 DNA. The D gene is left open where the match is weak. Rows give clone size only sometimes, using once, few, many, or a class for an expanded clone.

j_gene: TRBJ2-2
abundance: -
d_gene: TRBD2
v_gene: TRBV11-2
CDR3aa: CASSLGSSGANTGELFF
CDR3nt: TGTGCCAGCAGCTTAGGGTCTAGCGGCGCGAACACCGGGGAGCTGTTTTTT

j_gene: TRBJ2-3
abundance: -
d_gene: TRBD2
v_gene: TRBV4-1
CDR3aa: CASSQPWLRTSASTDTQYF
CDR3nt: TGCGCCAGCAGCCAACCATGGCTTCGGACTAGCGCTAGCACAGATACGCAGTATTTT

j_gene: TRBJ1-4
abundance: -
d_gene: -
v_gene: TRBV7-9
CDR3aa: CASSGNGRGNEKLFF
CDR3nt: TGTGCCAGCAGCGGAAATGGGCGGGGTAATGAAAAACTGTTTTTT

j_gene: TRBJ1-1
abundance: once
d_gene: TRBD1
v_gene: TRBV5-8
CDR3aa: CASSPRTGRLMNTEAFF
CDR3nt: TGTGCCAGCAGCCCCAGGACAGGGAGACTTATGAACACTGAAGCTTTCTTT

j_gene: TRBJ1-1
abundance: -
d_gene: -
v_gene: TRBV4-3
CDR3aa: CASSHQIPGTEAFF
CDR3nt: TGCGCCAGCAGCCACCAAATCCCCGGGACTGAAGCTTTCTTT

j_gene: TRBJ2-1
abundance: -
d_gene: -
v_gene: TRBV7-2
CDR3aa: CASSLLSANEQFF
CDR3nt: TGTGCCAGCAGCTTATTGAGCGCCAATGAGCAGTTCTTC

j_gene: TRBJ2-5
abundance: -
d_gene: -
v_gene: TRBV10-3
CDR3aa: CAISAERETQYF
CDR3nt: TGTGCCATCAGTGCGGAGAGGGAGACCCAGTACTTC

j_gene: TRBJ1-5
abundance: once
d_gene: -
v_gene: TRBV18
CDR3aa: CASSPQPAGGSDQPQHF
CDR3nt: TGTGCCAGCTCACCGCAGCCCGCGGGAGGGAGCGATCAGCCCCAGCATTTT

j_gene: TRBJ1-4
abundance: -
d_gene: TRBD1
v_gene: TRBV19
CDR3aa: CASSYGSTGKYEKLFF
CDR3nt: TGTGCCAGTAGCTATGGATCGACAGGGAAGTATGAAAAACTGTTTTTT

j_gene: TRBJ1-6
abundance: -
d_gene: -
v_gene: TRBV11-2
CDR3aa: CASSGGNSPLHF
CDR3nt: TGTGCCAGCAGCGGGGGGAATTCACCCCTCCACTTT

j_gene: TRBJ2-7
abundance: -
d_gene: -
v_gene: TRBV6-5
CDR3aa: CASSYGAPGAYEQYF
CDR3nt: TGTGCCAGCAGTTACGGAGCCCCCGGGGCCTACGAGCAGTACTTC

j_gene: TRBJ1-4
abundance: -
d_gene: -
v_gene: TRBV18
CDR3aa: CASSSYTNEKLFF
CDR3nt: TGTGCCAGCTCATCTTACACGAATGAAAAACTGTTTTTT

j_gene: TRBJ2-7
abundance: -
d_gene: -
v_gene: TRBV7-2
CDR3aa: CASSPGLPVYEQYF
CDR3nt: TGTGCCAGCAGCCCGGGACTCCCCGTCTACGAGCAGTACTTC

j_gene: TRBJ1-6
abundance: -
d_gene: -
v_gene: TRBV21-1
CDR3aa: CASSKGQGADNSPLHF
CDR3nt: TGTGCCAGCAGCAAAGGACAGGGGGCGGATAATTCACCCCTCCACTTT

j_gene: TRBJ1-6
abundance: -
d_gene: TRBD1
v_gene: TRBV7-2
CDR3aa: CASRRTGGGNSPLHF
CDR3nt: TGTGCCAGCAGAAGAACAGGGGGCGGAAATTCACCCCTCCACTTT

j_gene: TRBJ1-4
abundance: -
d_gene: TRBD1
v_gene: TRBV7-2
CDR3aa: CASSLGPGGRNEKLFF
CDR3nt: TGTGCCAGCAGCTTAGGTCCAGGGGGCAGAAATGAAAAACTGTTTTTT

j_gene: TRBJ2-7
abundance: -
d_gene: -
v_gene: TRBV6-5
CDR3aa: CASSYSGGTNEQYF
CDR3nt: TGTGCCAGCAGTTACTCGGGGGGTACCAACGAGCAGTACTTC

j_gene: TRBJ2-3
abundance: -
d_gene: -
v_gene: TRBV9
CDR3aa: CASSVGPGTDTQYF
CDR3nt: TGTGCCAGCAGCGTAGGCCCGGGAACAGATACGCAGTATTTT

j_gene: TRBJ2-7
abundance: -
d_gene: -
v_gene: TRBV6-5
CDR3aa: CASSYRRGSYEQYF
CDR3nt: TGTGCCAGCAGTTACCGCAGGGGCTCCTACGAGCAGTACTTC

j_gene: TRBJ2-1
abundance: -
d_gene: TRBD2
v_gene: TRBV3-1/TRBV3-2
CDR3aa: CASSRGTINEQFF
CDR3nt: TGTGCCAGCAGCCGAGGGACTATCAATGAGCAGTTCTTC

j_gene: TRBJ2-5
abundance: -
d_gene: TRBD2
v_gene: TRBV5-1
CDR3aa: CASSLGASGALGAQYF
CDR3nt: TGCGCCAGCAGCTTGGGGGCTAGCGGGGCCCTTGGGGCCCAGTACTTC

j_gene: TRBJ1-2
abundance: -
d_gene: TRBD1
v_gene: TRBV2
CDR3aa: CASSSGTGGLYGYTF
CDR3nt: TGTGCCAGCAGCTCCGGGACAGGGGGCCTCTATGGCTACACCTTC

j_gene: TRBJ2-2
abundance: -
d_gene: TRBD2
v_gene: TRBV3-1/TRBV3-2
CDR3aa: CASSPFGLAGGNTGELFF
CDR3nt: TGTGCCAGCAGCCCCTTCGGACTAGCGGGGGGGAACACCGGGGAGCTGTTTTTT

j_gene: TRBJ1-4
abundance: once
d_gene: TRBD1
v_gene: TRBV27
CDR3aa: CASSQGTGAEKLFF
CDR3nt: TGTGCCAGCAGTCAAGGGACAGGGGCTGAAAAACTGTTTTTT

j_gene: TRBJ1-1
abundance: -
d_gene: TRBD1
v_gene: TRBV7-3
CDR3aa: CASSLSYPPDRGYTEAFF
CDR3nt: TGTGCCAGCAGCTTAAGCTACCCCCCGGACAGGGGGTACACTGAAGCTTTCTTT

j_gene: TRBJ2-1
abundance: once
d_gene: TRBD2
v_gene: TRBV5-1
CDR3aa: CASSLGLAGGRNYNEQFF
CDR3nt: TGCGCCAGCAGCTTGGGCCTAGCGGGGGGGCGAAACTACAATGAGCAGTTCTTC

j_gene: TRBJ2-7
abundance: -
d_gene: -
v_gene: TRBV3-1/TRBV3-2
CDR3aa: CASSLGGDSSYEQYF
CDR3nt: TGTGCCAGCAGCCTAGGGGGGGATTCATCCTACGAGCAGTACTTC

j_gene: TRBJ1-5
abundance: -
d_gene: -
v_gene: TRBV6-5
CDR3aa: CASRIRRLSQPQHF
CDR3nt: TGTGCCAGCAGGATCAGGCGTCTAAGTCAGCCCCAGCATTTT

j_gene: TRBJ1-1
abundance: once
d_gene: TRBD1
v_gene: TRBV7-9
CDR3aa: CASSWGGTGNTEAFF
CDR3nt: TGTGCCAGCAGCTGGGGTGGGACAGGGAACACTGAAGCTTTCTTT

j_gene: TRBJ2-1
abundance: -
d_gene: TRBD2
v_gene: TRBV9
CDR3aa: CASSVAPGLAGVPSYNEQFF
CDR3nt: TGTGCCAGCAGCGTAGCTCCAGGACTAGCGGGGGTCCCCTCCTACAATGAGCAGTTCTTC

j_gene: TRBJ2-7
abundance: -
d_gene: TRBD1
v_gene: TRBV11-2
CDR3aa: CASSPTGQGVEQYF
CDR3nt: TGTGCCAGCAGCCCAACGGGACAGGGGGTCGAGCAGTACTTC

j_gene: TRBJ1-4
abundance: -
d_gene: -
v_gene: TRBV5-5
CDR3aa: CASSLEGQGFEKLFF
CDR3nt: TGTGCCAGCAGCTTGGAGGGCCAGGGCTTTGAAAAACTGTTTTTT